This T cell receptor (beta chain) was recorded in a study of blood T cells in healthy people across ages. Study details: Per two T cells, about one barcoded beta molecule was captured through template switching.

A second PCR of 7 to 11 cycles used a sample-barcoded 5' primer and a J-beta primer mix. Each CDR3 protein gets one entry after TCRdb re-called the 5' RACE reads with MiXCR. The repertoire consists of 800,000 to 950,000 distinct CDR3 sequences, with about 48% occurring once and the leading ten covering around an eighth. The CDR3 contains 14 residues. Germline loops: CDR1 SSHAT, CDR2 FNYEAQ (reference sequence). The people who gave samples were healthy Caucasians from Russia, aged about 6 to 95. This clonotype was detected a few times. Its target is not known. A junction end diverges from the germline sequence, so it may reflect a read error. Notes on the study in general: The long-lived group displayed more naive CD4+ cells, plus higher diversity, than the aged donors did.

The V and J genes are TRBV7-7 and TRBJ2-1; 7 bases fit TRBD1. What was sequenced was blood. The TCR originated in a man aged 25-45 years in good health. CDR3 DNA: TGTGCTAGCAGCCCCTCGACAGGGACCAATGAGCAGTTCTTC. This gives the protein CASSPSTGTNEQFF. The entire variable domain, with the rest obtained from reference TRBV7-7 and TRBJ2-1, is as follows: GAGVSQSPRYKVTKRGQDVTLRCDPISSHATLYWYQQALGQGPEFLTYFNYEAQPDKSGLPSDRFSAERPEGSISTLTIQRTEQRDSAMYRCASSPSTGTNEQFFGPGTRLTVL.